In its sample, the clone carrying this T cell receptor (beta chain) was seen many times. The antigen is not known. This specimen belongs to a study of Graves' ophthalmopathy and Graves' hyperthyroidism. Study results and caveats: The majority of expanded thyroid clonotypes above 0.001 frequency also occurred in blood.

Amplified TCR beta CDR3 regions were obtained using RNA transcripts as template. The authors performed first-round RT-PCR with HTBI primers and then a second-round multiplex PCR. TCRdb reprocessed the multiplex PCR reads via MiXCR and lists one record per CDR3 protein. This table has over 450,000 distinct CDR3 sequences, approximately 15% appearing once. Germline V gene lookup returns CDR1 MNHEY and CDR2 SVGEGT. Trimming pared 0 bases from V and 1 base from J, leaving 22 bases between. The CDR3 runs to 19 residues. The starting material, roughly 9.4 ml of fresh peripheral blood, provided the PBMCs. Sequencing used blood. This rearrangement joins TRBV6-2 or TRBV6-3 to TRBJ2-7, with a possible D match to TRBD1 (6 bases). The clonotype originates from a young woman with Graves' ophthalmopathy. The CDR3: CASSYSRPNPGQTSYEQYF. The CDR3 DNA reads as TGTGCCAGCAGTTACTCACGGCCTAATCCGGGACAAACGTCCTACGAGCAGTACTTC.